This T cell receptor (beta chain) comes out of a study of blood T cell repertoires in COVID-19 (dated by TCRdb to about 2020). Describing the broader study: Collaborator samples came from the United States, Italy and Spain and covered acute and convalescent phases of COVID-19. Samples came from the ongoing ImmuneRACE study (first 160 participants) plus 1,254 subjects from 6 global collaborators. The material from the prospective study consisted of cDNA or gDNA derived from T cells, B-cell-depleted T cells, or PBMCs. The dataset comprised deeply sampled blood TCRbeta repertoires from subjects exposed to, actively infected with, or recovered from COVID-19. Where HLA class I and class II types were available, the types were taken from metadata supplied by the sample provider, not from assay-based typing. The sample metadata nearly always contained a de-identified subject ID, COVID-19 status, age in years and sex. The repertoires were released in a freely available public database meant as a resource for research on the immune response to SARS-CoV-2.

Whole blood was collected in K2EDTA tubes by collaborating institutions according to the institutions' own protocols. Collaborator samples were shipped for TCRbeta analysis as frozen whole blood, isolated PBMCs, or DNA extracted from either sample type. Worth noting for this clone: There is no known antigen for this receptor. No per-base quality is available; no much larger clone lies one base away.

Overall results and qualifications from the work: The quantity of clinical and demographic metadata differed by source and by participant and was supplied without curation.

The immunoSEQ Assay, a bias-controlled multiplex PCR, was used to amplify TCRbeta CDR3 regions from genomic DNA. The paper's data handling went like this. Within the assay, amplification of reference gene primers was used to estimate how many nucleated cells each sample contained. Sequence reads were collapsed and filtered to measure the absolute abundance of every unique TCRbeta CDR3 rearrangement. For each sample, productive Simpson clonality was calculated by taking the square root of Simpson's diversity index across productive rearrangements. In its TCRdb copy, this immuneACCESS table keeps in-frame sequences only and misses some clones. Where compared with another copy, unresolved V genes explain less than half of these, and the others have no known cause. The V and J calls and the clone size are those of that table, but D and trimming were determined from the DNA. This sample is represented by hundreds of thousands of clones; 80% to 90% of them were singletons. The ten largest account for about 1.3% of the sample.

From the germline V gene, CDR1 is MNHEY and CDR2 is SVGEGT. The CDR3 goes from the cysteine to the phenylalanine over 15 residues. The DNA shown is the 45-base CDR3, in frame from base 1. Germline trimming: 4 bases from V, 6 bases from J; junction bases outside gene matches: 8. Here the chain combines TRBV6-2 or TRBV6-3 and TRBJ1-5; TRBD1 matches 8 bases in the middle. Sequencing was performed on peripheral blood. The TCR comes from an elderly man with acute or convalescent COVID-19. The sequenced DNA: TGTGCCAGCAGTTGGGGGCAGGGGGCGTTTCAGCCCCAGCATTTT. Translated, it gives CASSWGQGAFQPQHF.